This T cell receptor beta chain appears in the sequencing data of a study of T cell repertoires in cytomegalovirus infection. Study-wide results and caveats: Across the ex vivo response, the dominant clonotypes were HLA-C-restricted CMV-specific TCR beta clonotypes. Summed public TCR beta family frequency identified CMV carriers bearing the relevant HLA.

TCRdb reanalysed the reads using MiXCR and keeps one entry per CDR3 protein. The top ten hold 10% of the sample, which has 450,000 to 600,000 distinct CDR3 sequences, 11% seen once. This clonotype was observed many times. The antigen remains unidentified. An end of the junction differs from the germline gene, which may be a read error. Sequences were obtained from PBMCs. This sequence was found in a human donor in good health (CMV status not recorded). Some clones in this sample may be carry-over from other donors' samples.

Written as DNA, the CDR3 is TGTGCCAGCAGCCAAGAAGTTCGGGACCTAAACAACGGGGAGCTGTTTTTT. This gives the protein CASSQEVRDLNNGELFF. The chain combines TRBV4-2 with TRBJ2-2; the D call may be TRBD1 or TRBD2 (5 bases each). Per germline, CDR1 LGHNA and CDR2 YNFKEQ. CDR3 size: 17 residues.